This TCR beta chain came from a study of shared clonotypes between healthy human individuals. Regarding this clone: Its antigen is undetermined.

The table came from immunoSEQ multiplex PCR; TCRdb's copy has only in-frame clones and leaves some out. Counted here are 1.5 million to 2.5 million clones, approximately 94% occurring once; the ten biggest clones make up around 1%. Findings of the study overall: Naive subsets generally exceeded memory subsets in estimated richness.

Naive CD8 isolation took CD45RO-negative cells positively selected for CCR7 and excluded terminally differentiated effector memory CD45RA+ cells. With 5 bases removed from V and 2 bases from J, the gap between germline ends came to 14 bases. CDR1 MNHEY and CDR2 SMNVEV come from the germline V gene (reference sequence). This CDR3 is 15 amino acids long. This clonotype originated in a man younger than 30 in good health. The genes are TRBV27 and TRBJ2-3, with D perhaps TRBD2 (6 bases). Sample: naive CD8+ T cells sorted from blood. The DNA of the CDR3 is TGTGCCAGCAGTCCCTTACTAGCTCCCACAGATACGCAGTATTTT. As protein: CASSPLLAPTDTQYF.